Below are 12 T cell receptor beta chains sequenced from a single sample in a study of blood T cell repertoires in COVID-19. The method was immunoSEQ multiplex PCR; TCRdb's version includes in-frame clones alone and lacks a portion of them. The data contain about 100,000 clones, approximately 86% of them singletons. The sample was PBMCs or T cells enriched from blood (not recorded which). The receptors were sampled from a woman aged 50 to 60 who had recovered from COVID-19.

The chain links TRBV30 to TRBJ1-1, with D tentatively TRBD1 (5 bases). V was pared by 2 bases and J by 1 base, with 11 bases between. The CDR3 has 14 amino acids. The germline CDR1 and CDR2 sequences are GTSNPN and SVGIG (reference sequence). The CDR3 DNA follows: TGTGCCTGGAGTACGGACAAATCGAACACTGAAGCTTTCTTT. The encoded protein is CAWSTDKSNTEAFF.

The CDR3 spells CASSSPGRGDEKLFF. CDR3 in DNA: TGTGCCAGCAGCTCACCGGGACGGGGGGATGAAAAACTGTTTTTT. The gene calls are TRBV7-9 and TRBJ1-4; TRBD1 might be the D (5 bases). CDR1 and CDR2 from the germline V gene are SEHNR and FQNEAQ (reference sequence). The CDR3 is 15 residues long. V was clipped by 4 bases and J by 6 bases, with 15 bases between them.

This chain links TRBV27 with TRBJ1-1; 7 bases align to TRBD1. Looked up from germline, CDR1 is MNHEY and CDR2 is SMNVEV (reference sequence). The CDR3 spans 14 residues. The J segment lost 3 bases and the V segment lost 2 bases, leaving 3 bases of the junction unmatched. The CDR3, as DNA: TGTGCCAGCAGTTTAGAACAGGGGTACACTGAAGCTTTCTTT. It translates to CASSLEQGYTEAFF.

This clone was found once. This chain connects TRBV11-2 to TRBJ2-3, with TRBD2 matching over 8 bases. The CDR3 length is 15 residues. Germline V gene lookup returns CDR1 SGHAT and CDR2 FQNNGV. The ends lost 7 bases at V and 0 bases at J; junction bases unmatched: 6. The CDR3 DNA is TGTGCCAGCAACCCTAGCGGGTCTAGCACAGATACGCAGTATTTT. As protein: CASNPSGSSTDTQYF. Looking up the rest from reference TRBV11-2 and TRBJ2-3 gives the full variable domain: EAGVAQSPRYKIIEKRQSVAFWCNPISGHATLYWYQQILGQGPKLLIQFQNNGVVDDSQLPKDRFSAERLKGVDSTLKIQPAKLEDSAVYLCASNPSGSSTDTQYFGPGTRLTVL.

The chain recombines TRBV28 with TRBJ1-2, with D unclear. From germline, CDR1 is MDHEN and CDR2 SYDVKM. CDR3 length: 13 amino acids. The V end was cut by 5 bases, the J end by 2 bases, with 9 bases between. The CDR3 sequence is CASSALGNYGYTF. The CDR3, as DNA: TGTGCCAGCAGTGCCCTCGGGAACTATGGCTACACCTTC.

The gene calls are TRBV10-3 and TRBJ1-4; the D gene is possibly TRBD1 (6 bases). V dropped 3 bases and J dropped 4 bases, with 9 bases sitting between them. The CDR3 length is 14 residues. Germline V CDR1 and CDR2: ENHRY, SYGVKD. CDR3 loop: CAISEEGVNEKLFF. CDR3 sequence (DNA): TGTGCCATCAGTGAAGAGGGGGTTAATGAAAAACTGTTTTTT.

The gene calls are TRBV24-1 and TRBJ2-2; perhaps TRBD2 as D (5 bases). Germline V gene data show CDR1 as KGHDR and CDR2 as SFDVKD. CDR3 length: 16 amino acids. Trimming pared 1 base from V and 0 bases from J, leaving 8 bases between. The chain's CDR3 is CATSDLRGANTGELFF. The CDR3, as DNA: TGTGCCACCAGTGATTTACGGGGAGCGAACACCGGGGAGCTGTTTTTT.

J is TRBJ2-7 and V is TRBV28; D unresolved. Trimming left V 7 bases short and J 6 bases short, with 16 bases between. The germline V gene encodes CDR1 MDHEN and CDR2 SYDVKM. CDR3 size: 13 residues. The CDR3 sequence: CASKIPSRGEQYF. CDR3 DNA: TGTGCCAGCAAAATCCCATCCCGAGGCGAGCAGTACTTC.

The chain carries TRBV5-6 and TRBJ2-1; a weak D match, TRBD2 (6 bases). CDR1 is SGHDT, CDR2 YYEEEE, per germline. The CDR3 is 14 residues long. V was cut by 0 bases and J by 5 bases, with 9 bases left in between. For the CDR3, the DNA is TGTGCCAGCAGCTTGGACCGGGGGAACAATGAGCAGTTCTTC. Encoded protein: CASSLDRGNNEQFF.

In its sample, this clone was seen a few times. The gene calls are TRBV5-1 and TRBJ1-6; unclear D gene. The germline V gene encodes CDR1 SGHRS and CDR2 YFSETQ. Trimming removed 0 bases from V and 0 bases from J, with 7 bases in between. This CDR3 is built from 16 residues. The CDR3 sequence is CASSLGGSSYNSPLHF. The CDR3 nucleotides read TGCGCCAGCAGCTTGGGAGGGAGCTCCTATAATTCACCCCTCCACTTT.

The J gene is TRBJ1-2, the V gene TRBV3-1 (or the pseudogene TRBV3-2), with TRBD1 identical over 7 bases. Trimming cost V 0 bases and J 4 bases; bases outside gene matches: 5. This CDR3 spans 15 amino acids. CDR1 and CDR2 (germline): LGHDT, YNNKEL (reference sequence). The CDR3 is CASSQDRQGGYGYTF. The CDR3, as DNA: TGTGCCAGCAGCCAAGACAGACAGGGAGGCTATGGCTACACCTTC.

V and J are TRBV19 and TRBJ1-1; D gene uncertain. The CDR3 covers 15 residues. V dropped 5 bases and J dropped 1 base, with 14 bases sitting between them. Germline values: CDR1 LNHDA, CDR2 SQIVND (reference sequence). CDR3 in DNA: TGTGCCAGTAGTCCTCAGCCCTGGGCGAACACTGAAGCTTTCTTT. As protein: CASSPQPWANTEAFF.